This passage covers 19 T cell receptor beta chains from one sample sequenced in a study of cytomegalovirus exposure and HLA in healthy donors. It was with 60 Vbeta and 13 Jbeta primers that the PCR ran. Some clones are missing from TCRdb's copy, which holds only in-frame ones; the method was immunoSEQ multiplex PCR. The data contain some 100,000 clones, under 85% of them singletons. Material: PBMCs. The receptor source for this set is a man between 35 and 55 years old in good health and CMV-seronegative.

This chain links TRBV27 with TRBJ2-1, with 12 bases identical to TRBD2. With 2 bases clipped from V and 6 bases from J, the junction kept 8 bases outside the gene matches. The CDR3 is 17 amino acids. CDR1 is MNHEY, CDR2 SMNVEV, per germline (reference sequence). The CDR3 DNA follows: TGTGCCAGCAGTTTAAGCTCTAGCGGGGGGGCGGGCAATGAGCAGTTCTTC. This gives the protein CASSLSSSGGAGNEQFF.

This chain links TRBV10-2 with TRBJ1-3, with D maybe TRBD1 (6 bases). The CDR3 covers 14 residues. Per germline, CDR1 WSHSY and CDR2 SAAADI. V lost 2 bases to trimming and J lost 2 bases, with 7 bases between them. The CDR3 is CASSERTAGNTIYF. The CDR3 coding sequence is TGCGCCAGCAGTGAGAGGACAGCTGGAAACACCATATATTTT.

This chain joins TRBV10-1 and TRBJ2-7; 7 bases fit TRBD2. From germline, CDR1 is WNHNN and CDR2 SYGVQD (reference sequence). With 5 bases clipped from V and 3 bases from J, the junction kept 19 bases outside the gene matches. The CDR3 consists of 18 residues. CDR3 residues: CASSTYLLRTRGDYEQYV. The CDR3 DNA follows: TGCGCCAGCAGTACCTACTTACTTCGGACCCGGGGGGACTACGAGCAGTACGTC.

This chain links TRBV27 with TRBJ1-2; 10 bases agree with TRBD1. V lost 5 bases and J lost 8; bases outside the gene matches: 11. Germline values: CDR1 MNHEY, CDR2 SMNVEV (reference sequence). The CDR3 has 15 amino acids. CDR3 coding DNA: TGTGCCAGCAGTAGTATGACAGGGGGCTCGCTGGGCTACACCTTC. As protein: CASSSMTGGSLGYTF.

The chain is built from TRBV10-1 and TRBJ1-2; 10 nucleotides align to TRBD1. The germline V gene encodes CDR1 WNHNN and CDR2 SYGVQD (reference sequence). V lost 3 bases and J lost 1; bases outside the gene matches: 2. This CDR3 region has 15 residues. CDR3 nucleotides: TGCGCCAGCAGTGACGGGACAGGGGTTAACTATGGCTACACCTTC. This codes for CASSDGTGVNYGYTF.

The rearrangement joins TRBV28 to TRBJ1-5; 8 bases are shared with TRBD1. The germline V gene has CDR1 MDHEN and CDR2 SYDVKM. The CDR3 consists of 18 residues. V was clipped by 2 bases and J by 5 bases; unmatched bases: 14. This chain's CDR3 is CASSLGSGTGSFHQPQHF. CDR3 nucleotides: TGTGCCAGCAGTTTAGGATCCGGGACAGGTAGTTTTCATCAGCCCCAGCATTTT.

The chain uses TRBV19 and TRBJ1-5, with D uncertain. With 3 bases removed from V and 2 bases from J, the gap between germline ends came to 14 bases. The CDR3 extends over 16 amino acids. Germline V lookup: CDR1 LNHDA, CDR2 SQIVND (reference sequence). The CDR3 spells CASSIPGGRGNQPQHF. The CDR3 DNA is TGTGCCAGTAGTATCCCCGGAGGGAGGGGCAATCAGCCCCAGCATTTT.

This clone showed up just a few times. The V call is TRBV7-6, the J call TRBJ2-3, with 11 bases fitting TRBD2. The CDR3 spans 18 residues. In germline, CDR1 is SGHVS, CDR2 FNYEAQ. V lost 5 bases to trimming and J lost 5 bases; unmatched junction nucleotides: 15. The CDR3 region has the DNA TGTGCCAGCAGCCCAGGGCCCCTCTCGACTAGCGGGGTAGATACGCAGTATTTT. Translated, it gives CASSPGPLSTSGVDTQYF.

The chain combines TRBV5-4 with TRBJ1-6; maybe TRBD1 (5 bases). V was shortened by 0 bases and J by 4 bases, with 8 bases between the two germline ends. This CDR3 is built from 15 residues. Germline-derived CDR1 and CDR2 are SGHNT and YYREEE (reference sequence). The CDR3 DNA is TGTGCCAGCAGCTTGGCCGGGGGGTATAATTCACCCCTCCACTTT. Residues: CASSLAGGYNSPLHF.

The rearrangement links TRBV27 to TRBJ2-3, with 10 bases aligning to TRBD2. Trimming at V came to 6 bases and at J to 4 bases, leaving 10 bases not matched to a gene. The CDR3 spans 16 residues. Germline CDR1 MNHEY, CDR2 SMNVEV (reference sequence). CDR3 DNA sequence: TGTGCCAGCAGGGACCGTAGCGGGGGGAGAGCAGATACGCAGTATTTT. Its translation is CASRDRSGGRADTQYF.

This clone was detected a few times. The gene calls are TRBV18 and TRBJ1-1, with 10 bases matching TRBD1. J lost 5 bases, V lost 5 bases, and 8 bases had no gene match. Germline V CDR1 and CDR2: KGHSH, LQKENI. The length of the CDR3 is 15 residues. The CDR3 loop is CASSSSTGGGTEAFF. CDR3 coding DNA: TGTGCCAGCTCATCTTCGACAGGGGGCGGGACTGAAGCTTTCTTT.

V usage is TRBV15 and J usage is TRBJ1-1; a weak D match, TRBD1 (5 bases). Looked up from germline, CDR1 is LNHNV and CDR2 is YYDKDF (reference sequence). V was cut by 4 bases and J by 1 base, with 7 bases left in between. The CDR3 contains 13 residues. The CDR3 DNA follows: TGTGCCACCAGCATTCAGGGGAACACTGAAGCTTTCTTT. This encodes CATSIQGNTEAFF.

As regards this clone: This CDR3 is also generated by other DNA sequences in the sample. The rearrangement uses TRBV18 and TRBJ1-2, with a possible D match to TRBD1 (6 bases). The CDR3 has 13 amino acids. The germline V and J ends were trimmed by 6 bases and 2 bases, with 10 bases remaining between them. CDR1 is KGHSH and CDR2 is LQKENI in the germline V gene. CDR3 DNA sequence: TGTGCCAGCTCGCCGGACAGAAACTATGGCTACACCTTC. Its protein is CASSPDRNYGYTF. Based on the CDR3 plus reference TRBV18 and TRBJ1-2, the full variable domain is NAGVMQNPRHLVRRRGQEARLRCSPMKGHSHVYWYRQLPEEGLKFMVYLQKENIIDESGMPKERFSAEFPKEGPSILRIQQVVRGDSAAYFCASSPDRNYGYTFGSGTRLTVV.

The chain has TRBV5-1 and TRBJ1-3; a weak D match, TRBD1 (5 bases). The V gene's germline CDR1 is SGHRS and CDR2 YFSETQ. The V and J ends lost 4 bases and 1 base respectively, with 9 bases between them. This CDR3 is built from 14 residues. CDR3 DNA sequence: TGCGCCAGCAGCGTAGGGGTGTCTGGAAACACCATATATTTT. Its protein is CASSVGVSGNTIYF.

As for this clone: One end of the junction varies from germline; a read error may be responsible. J is TRBJ2-5 and V is TRBV7-7; 8 nucleotides line up with TRBD1. This CDR3 region has 15 residues. Per the germline V gene, CDR1 is SSHAT and CDR2 is FNYEAQ (reference sequence). CDR3 sequence: CASSGPGQASETQYF. CDR3 DNA: TGTGCTAGCAGCGGACCGGGACAGGCTAGCGAGACCCAGTACTTC.

V is TRBV7-3 and J is TRBJ1-5; tentatively, D is TRBD1 (5 bases). The CDR3 consists of 13 residues. Trimming stripped 5 bases from V and 6 bases from J, with 11 bases between. CDR1 and CDR2 (germline): SGHTA, FQGTGA. The CDR3 spells CASSPWGGQPQHF. The CDR3 DNA reads TGTGCCAGCAGCCCCTGGGGGGGTCAGCCCCAGCATTTT. Full variable domain (outside the CDR3, taken from reference TRBV7-3 and TRBJ1-5): GAGVSQTPSNKVTEKGKYVELRCDPISGHTALYWYRQSLGQGPEFLIYFQGTGAADDSGLPNDRFFAVRPEGSVSTLKIQRTERGDSAVYLCASSPWGGQPQHFGDGTRLSIL.

The V call is TRBV5-1, the J call TRBJ2-5; D is uncertain. The germline gives CDR1 SGHRS, CDR2 YFSETQ. Trimming left V 0 bases short and J 4 bases short, with 7 bases between. The CDR3 spans 13 residues. The CDR3 loop reads CASSLGAGETQYF. CDR3 DNA: TGCGCCAGCAGCTTGGGAGCAGGAGAGACCCAGTACTTC.

The chain links TRBV15 to TRBJ1-1, with TRBD1 identical over 7 bases. Per germline, CDR1 LNHNV and CDR2 YYDKDF (reference sequence). The trim removed 1 base at V and 4 bases at J, leaving 15 bases unmatched. The CDR3 consists of 18 residues. The CDR3 loop is CATSRVNRGYNEITEAFF. The CDR3 nucleotides read TGTGCCACCAGCAGAGTAAACAGGGGATATAACGAAATCACTGAAGCTTTCTTT.

This clone was observed a handful of times. The chain combines TRBV5-1 with TRBJ1-4, with D uncertain. Trimming pared 5 bases from V and 0 bases from J, leaving 8 bases between. This CDR3 has 14 amino acids. In germline, CDR1 is SGHRS, CDR2 YFSETQ. CDR3 sequence reads: CASSQQATNEKLFF. For the CDR3, the DNA is TGCGCCAGCAGTCAACAAGCAACTAATGAAAAACTGTTTTTT.